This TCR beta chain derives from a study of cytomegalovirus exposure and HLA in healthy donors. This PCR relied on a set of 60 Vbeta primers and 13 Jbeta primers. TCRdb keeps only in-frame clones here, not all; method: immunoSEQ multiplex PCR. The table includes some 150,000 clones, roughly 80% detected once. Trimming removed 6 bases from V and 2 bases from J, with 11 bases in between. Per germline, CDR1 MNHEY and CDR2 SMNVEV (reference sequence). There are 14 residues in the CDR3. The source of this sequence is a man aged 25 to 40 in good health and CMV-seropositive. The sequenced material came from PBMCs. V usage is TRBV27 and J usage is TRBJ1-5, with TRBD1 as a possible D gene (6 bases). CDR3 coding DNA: TGTGCCAGCAGGCAGGGGTCAGGCAATCAGCCCCAGCATTTT. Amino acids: CASRQGSGNQPQHF.